The 5 T cell receptor beta chains listed next were all sequenced from one sample in a study of CD8+ T cells in alopecia areata. Once RNA had been extracted, it was reverse transcribed into cDNA to act as the sequencing template. Data came from immunoSEQ multiplex PCR; TCRdb stores just in-frame clones and leaves some out. The repertoire holds under 200,000 clones, with less than 70% as singletons. Treatment described: oral pan-JAK inhibitor, 5-10 mg twice daily. Material: CD4+ T cells sorted from blood, obtained at week 24, from a patient treated with tofacitinib. Source of these receptors: a human donor with alopecia areata.

To note about this clone: A read error may account for a junction end that differs from germline. This chain uses TRBV4-1 with TRBJ2-7; 13 bases match TRBD2. The CDR3 is made up of 16 amino acids. Germline-derived CDR1 and CDR2 are MGHRA and YSYEKL. CDR3 loop: CASSQTSGGASYEQYF. The CDR3, as DNA: TGTGCCAGCAGCCAAACTAGCGGGGGGGCCTCCTACGAGCAGTACTTC.

V usage is TRBV2 and J usage is TRBJ1-1, with D hard to call. The CDR3 covers 14 residues. V dropped 3 bases and J dropped 0 bases, with 8 bases sitting between them. The V gene's germline CDR1 is SNHLY and CDR2 FYNNEI. CDR3 sequence (DNA): TGTGCCAGCAGTGATGGCAGAATGAACACTGAAGCTTTCTTT. Translating it yields CASSDGRMNTEAFF.

The chain recombines TRBV2 with TRBJ1-1; a possible D gene is TRBD1 (6 bases). CDR3 size: 15 residues. V shed 4 bases and J shed 5 bases, with 17 bases lying between them. The germline V gene encodes CDR1 SNHLY and CDR2 FYNNEI. The chain's CDR3 is CASSASVGARTEAFF. In DNA, the CDR3 is TGTGCCAGCAGTGCAAGTGTGGGGGCGCGGACTGAAGCTTTCTTT.

A few counts support this clone. The chain joins TRBV29-1 to TRBJ2-7; TRBD1 aligns across 9 bases. The CDR3 extends over 16 amino acids. Germline lookup yields CDR1 SQVTM and CDR2 ANQGSEA. V gave up 4 bases and J gave up 4 bases; unmatched junction bases: 14. The chain's CDR3 is CSVVGPNRDREYEQYF. In nucleotides, the CDR3 is TGCAGCGTTGTGGGGCCTAACCGGGACAGGGAGTACGAGCAGTACTTC.

The J gene is TRBJ2-2, the V gene TRBV11-2; 9 bases map to TRBD2. This CDR3 has 14 amino acids. The trim removed 3 bases at V and 14 bases at J, leaving 10 bases unmatched. Germline values: CDR1 SGHAT, CDR2 FQNNGV. The CDR3 DNA is TGTGCCAGCAGCTTTCGCAGCGGGGGGTCCCTCCTGTTTTTT. This sequence encodes CASSFRSGGSLLFF.